The source of this T cell receptor beta chain is a study of T cell repertoires in cytomegalovirus infection. Study conclusions and caveats: Of the TCR beta families, the public ones yielded a cumulative frequency that identified carriers of CMV plus the relevant HLA. Predominance within the ex vivo response was attributable to HLA-C-restricted CMV-specific TCR beta clonotypes.

This CDR3 has 15 residues. CDR1 SGHTA and CDR2 FQGTGA come from the germline V gene. V gave up 5 bases and J gave up 1 base; unmatched junction bases: 3. This clonotype has a count of ten or more. The antigen remains undetermined. One entry per CDR3 protein, called by TCRdb with MiXCR from the reads. The repertoire holds some 220,000 distinct CDR3 sequences, with 9% to 15% as singletons. This sequence originates from a human donor in good health (CMV status not recorded). Some clones in this sample may be carry-over from other donors' samples. The sample comprised PBMCs. The V call is TRBV7-3, the J call TRBJ2-2, with 8 bases identical to TRBD2. The CDR3 DNA follows: TGTGCCAGCAGCGCAAGCGGGAGGAACACCGGGGAGCTGTTTTTT. Translating it yields CASSASGRNTGELFF. The full variable domain, completed using reference TRBV7-3 and TRBJ2-2, is GAGVSQTPSNKVTEKGKYVELRCDPISGHTALYWYRQSLGQGPEFLIYFQGTGAADDSGLPNDRFFAVRPEGSVSTLKIQRTERGDSAVYLCASSASGRNTGELFFGEGSRLTVL.